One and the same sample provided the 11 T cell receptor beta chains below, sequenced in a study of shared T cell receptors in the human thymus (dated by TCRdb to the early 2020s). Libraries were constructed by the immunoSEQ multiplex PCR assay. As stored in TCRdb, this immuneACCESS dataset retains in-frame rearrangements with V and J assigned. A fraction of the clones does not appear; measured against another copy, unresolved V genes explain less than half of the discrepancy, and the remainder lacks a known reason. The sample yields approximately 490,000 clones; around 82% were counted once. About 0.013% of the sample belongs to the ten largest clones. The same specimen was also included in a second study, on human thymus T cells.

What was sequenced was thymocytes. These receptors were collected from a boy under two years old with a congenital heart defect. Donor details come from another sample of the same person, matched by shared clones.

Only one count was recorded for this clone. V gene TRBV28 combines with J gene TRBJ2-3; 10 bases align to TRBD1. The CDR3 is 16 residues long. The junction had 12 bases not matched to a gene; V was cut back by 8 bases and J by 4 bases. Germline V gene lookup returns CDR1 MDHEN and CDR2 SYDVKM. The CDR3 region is CASVTYGQGEADTQYF. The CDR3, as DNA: TGTGCCAGCGTAACCTACGGACAGGGGGAGGCAGATACGCAGTATTTT.

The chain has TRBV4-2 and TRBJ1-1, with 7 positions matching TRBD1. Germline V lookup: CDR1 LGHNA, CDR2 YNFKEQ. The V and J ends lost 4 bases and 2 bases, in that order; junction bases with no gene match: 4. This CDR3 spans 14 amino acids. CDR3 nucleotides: TGTGCCAGCAGCCGGACAGGACGAAACACTGAAGCTTTCTTT. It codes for CASSRTGRNTEAFF.

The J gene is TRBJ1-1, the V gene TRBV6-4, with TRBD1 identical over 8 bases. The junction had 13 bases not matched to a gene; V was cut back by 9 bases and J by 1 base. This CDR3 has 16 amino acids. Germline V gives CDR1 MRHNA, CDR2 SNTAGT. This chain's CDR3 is CARRGQAPGGNTEAFF. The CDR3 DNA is TGTGCCAGACGGGGACAGGCCCCGGGAGGGAACACTGAAGCTTTCTTT.

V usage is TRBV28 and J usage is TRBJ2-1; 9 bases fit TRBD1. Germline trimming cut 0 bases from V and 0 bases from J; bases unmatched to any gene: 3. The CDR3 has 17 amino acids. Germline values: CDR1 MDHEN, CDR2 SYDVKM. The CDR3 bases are TGTGCCAGCAGTTTATGGGACAGGGGAAGCTCCTACAATGAGCAGTTCTTC. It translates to CASSLWDRGSSYNEQFF.

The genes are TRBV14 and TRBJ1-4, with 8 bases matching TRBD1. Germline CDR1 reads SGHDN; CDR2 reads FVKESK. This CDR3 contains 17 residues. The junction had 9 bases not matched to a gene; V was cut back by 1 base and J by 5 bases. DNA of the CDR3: TGTGCCAGCAGCCAAGGCGGGACAGGAATCCGAAATGAAAAACTGTTTTTT. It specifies CASSQGGTGIRNEKLFF.

CDR3 nucleotides: TGTGCCAGCAGTTCCGATTGGGGGGGACTAGCGGGCGACGAGCAGTACTTC. It specifies CASSSDWGGLAGDEQYF. The V gene is TRBV28, the J gene TRBJ2-7; TRBD2 matches 12 bases. The CDR3 is made up of 17 amino acids. Germline values: CDR1 MDHEN, CDR2 SYDVKM. V dropped 4 bases and J dropped 5; count of bases not matched to a gene: 12.

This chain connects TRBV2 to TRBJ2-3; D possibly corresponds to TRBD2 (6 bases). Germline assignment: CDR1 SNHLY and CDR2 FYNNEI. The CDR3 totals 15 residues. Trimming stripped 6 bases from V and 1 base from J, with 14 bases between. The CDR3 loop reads CASRPASDRTDTQYF. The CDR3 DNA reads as TGTGCCAGCAGGCCCGCTAGCGACCGCACAGATACGCAGTATTTT.

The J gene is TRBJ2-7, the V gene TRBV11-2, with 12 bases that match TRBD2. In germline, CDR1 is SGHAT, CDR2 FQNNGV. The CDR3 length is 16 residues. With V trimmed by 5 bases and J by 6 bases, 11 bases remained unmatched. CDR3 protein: CASSPDPSGRASEQYF. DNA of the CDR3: TGTGCCAGCAGCCCGGATCCTAGCGGGAGGGCTTCCGAGCAGTACTTC.

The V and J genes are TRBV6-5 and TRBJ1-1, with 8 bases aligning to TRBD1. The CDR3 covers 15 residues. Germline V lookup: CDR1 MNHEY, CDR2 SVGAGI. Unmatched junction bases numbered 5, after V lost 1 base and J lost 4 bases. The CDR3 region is CASSYLGQGSTEAFF. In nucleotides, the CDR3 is TGTGCCAGCAGTTACTTAGGACAGGGCAGCACTGAAGCTTTCTTT.

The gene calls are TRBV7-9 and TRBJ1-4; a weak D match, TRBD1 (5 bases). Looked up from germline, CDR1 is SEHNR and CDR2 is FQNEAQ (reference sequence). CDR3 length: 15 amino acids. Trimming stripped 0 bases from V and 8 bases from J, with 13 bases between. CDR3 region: CASSLAGLDLEKLFF. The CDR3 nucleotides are TGTGCCAGCAGCTTAGCGGGGCTGGACCTAGAAAAACTGTTTTTT.

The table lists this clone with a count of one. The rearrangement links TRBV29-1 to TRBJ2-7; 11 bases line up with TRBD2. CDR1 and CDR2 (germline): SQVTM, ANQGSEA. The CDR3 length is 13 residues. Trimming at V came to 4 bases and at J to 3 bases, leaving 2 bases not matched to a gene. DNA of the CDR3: TGCAGCGTTGCGGGGACTAGCGGCTACGAGCAGTACTTC. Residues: CSVAGTSGYEQYF.